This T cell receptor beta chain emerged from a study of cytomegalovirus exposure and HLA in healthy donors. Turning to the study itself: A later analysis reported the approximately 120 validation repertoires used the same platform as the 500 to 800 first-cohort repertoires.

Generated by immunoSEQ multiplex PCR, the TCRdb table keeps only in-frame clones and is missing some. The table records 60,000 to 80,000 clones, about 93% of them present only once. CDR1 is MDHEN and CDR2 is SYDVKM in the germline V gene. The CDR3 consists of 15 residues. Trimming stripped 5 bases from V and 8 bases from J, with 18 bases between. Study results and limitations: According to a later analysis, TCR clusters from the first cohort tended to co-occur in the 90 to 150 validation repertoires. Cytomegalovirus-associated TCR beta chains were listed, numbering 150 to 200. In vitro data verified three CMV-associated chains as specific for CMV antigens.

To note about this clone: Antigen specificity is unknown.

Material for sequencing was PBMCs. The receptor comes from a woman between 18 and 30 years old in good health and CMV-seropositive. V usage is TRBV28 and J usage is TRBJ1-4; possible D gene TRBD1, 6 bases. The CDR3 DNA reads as TGTGCCAGCAGTCTAAACGACAGGTGGGGGGAAAAACTGTTTTTT. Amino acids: CASSLNDRWGEKLFF.